These 30 T cell receptor beta chains originate from one sample sequenced in a study of identical twins. TCRdb independently ran MiXCR on the 5' RACE reads; one entry per CDR3 protein. The profile shows 250,000 or so distinct CDR3 sequences, around 8.3% of them singletons. This sample also appeared in a second study, on yellow fever vaccine responses in identical twins.

Sequencing input: CD8+ T cells sorted from blood. These receptors came from a woman aged 18-29 years in good health.

The V gene is TRBV3-1, the J gene TRBJ2-6; D may be TRBD1 (5 bases). CDR1 and CDR2 (germline): LGHDT, YNNKEL (reference sequence). V was trimmed by 0 bases and J by 1 base, leaving 19 bases between them. The CDR3 sequence is 20 residues long. The CDR3 protein is CASSQELQGLGISGANVLTF. CDR3 DNA sequence: TGTGCCAGCAGCCAAGAACTCCAGGGATTGGGAATATCTGGGGCCAACGTCCTGACTTTC.

The V call is TRBV4-3, the J call TRBJ2-7; D unclear. The CDR3 runs 13 residues. Trimming removed 0 bases at V and 4 bases at J, with 7 bases between. From germline, CDR1 is LGHNA and CDR2 YSLEER. The DNA of the CDR3 is TGCGCCAGCAGCCAAGACCACGGATACGAGCAGTACTTC. Its translation is CASSQDHGYEQYF.

A note on this clonotype: An end of the junction differs from the germline gene, which may be a read error. The rearrangement joins TRBV4-3 to TRBJ2-5; tentative D call: TRBD2 (6 bases). The germline V gene encodes CDR1 LGHNA and CDR2 YSLEER. There are 14 residues in the CDR3. Written as DNA, the CDR3 is TGCGCCAGCAGCCAAAGACTAGACCAGGAGACCCAGTACTTC. Residues: CASSQRLDQETQYF.

This clonotype was observed a few times. The chain couples TRBV28 to TRBJ2-5, with D unresolved. The V end lost 1 base, the J end lost 5 bases, and 5 bases lay between the germline ends. Germline V gene lookup returns CDR1 MDHEN and CDR2 SYDVKM. This CDR3 has 12 residues. In DNA form, the CDR3 reads TGTGCCAGCAGTTTATTCGGGGAGACCCAGTACTTC. Translation: CASSLFGETQYF. Looking up the rest from reference TRBV28 and TRBJ2-5 gives the full variable domain: DVKVTQSSRYLVKRTGEKVFLECVQDMDHENMFWYRQDPGLGLRLIYFSYDVKMKEKGDIPEGYSVSREKKERFSLILESASTNQTSMYLCASSLFGETQYFGPGTRLLVL.

J is TRBJ2-7 and V is TRBV19; D call uncertain. The ends were cut back, 4 bases at V and 4 bases at J, with 20 bases in the middle. CDR3 length: 16 residues. Germline V gene data show CDR1 as LNHDA and CDR2 as SQIVND (reference sequence). The CDR3 loop reads CASSTLRGGGDYEQYF. CDR3 bases: TGTGCCAGTAGTACCCTTCGAGGTGGCGGCGATTACGAGCAGTACTTC.

This clonotype was seen a few times. The gene calls are TRBV7-9 and TRBJ1-5; a possible D gene is TRBD1 (6 bases). The CDR3 has 13 amino acids. With 7 bases removed from V and 9 bases from J, the gap between germline ends came to 16 bases. In germline, CDR1 is SEHNR, CDR2 FQNEAQ (reference sequence). This CDR3 reads CASTRDTRGPQHF. In DNA, the CDR3 is TGTGCCAGCACCCGGGACACCCGCGGGCCCCAGCATTTT.

This clonotype showed up many times. The chain combines TRBV10-3 with TRBJ2-7, with TRBD2 matching 9 bases. The length of the CDR3 is 15 residues. CDR1 and CDR2 from the germline V gene are ENHRY and SYGVKD. The ends lost 6 bases at V and 1 base at J; junction bases unmatched: 7. The CDR3 loop reads CAISPGLAWSYEQYF. For the CDR3, the DNA is TGTGCCATCAGCCCGGGACTAGCTTGGTCCTACGAGCAGTACTTC.

This clonotype showed up just a few times. V is TRBV28 and J is TRBJ2-7; the D gene is possibly TRBD1 (7 bases). Trimming stripped 0 bases from V and 6 bases from J, with 18 bases between. Germline V gives CDR1 MDHEN, CDR2 SYDVKM. CDR3 length equals 16 residues. CDR3 sequence (DNA): TGTGCCAGCAGTTTATGGGCAGGGGGACCGCGGGGCGAGCAGTACTTC. Its protein product is CASSLWAGGPRGEQYF. Together with reference TRBV28 and TRBJ2-7, the CDR3 gives the full variable domain: DVKVTQSSRYLVKRTGEKVFLECVQDMDHENMFWYRQDPGLGLRLIYFSYDVKMKEKGDIPEGYSVSREKKERFSLILESASTNQTSMYLCASSLWAGGPRGEQYFGPGTRLTVT.

This chain joins TRBV11-3 and TRBJ2-7; D is unresolved. The germline V and J ends were trimmed by 5 bases and 5 bases, with 16 bases remaining between them. This CDR3 region has 14 residues. Germline loops: CDR1 SGHNT, CDR2 YENEEA. CDR3 residues: CASSTRLRPDEQYF. As DNA, the CDR3 is TGTGCCAGCAGCACCCGATTAAGGCCGGACGAGCAGTACTTC. Full variable domain (remainder filled in from reference TRBV11-3 and TRBJ2-7): EAGVVQSPRYKIIEKKQPVAFWCNPISGHNTLYWYLQNLGQGPELLIRYENEEAVDDSQLPKDRFSAERLKGVDSTLKIQPAELGDSAVYLCASSTRLRPDEQYFGPGTRLTVT.

The chain recombines TRBV7-9 with TRBJ1-2, with a weak D call TRBD1 (6 bases). Trimming removed 6 bases at V and 4 bases at J, with 12 bases between. CDR1 is SEHNR, CDR2 FQNEAQ, per germline (reference sequence). The CDR3 length is 13 residues. CDR3 region: CASSSGTPYGYTF. In DNA form, the CDR3 reads TGTGCCAGCAGTAGCGGGACACCCTATGGCTACACCTTC.

The sample holds a few counts of this clonotype. The J gene is TRBJ2-6, the V gene TRBV11-1; D unresolved. Germline V gene sequence: CDR1 SGHAT, CDR2 FQDESV (reference sequence). V was cut by 6 bases and J by 0 bases, with 6 bases left in between. The CDR3 contains 14 residues. The CDR3 DNA sequence: TGTGCCAGCAGGAAAACCTCTGGGGCCAACGTCCTGACTTTC. Its translation: CASRKTSGANVLTF.

This rearrangement joins TRBV6-1 to TRBJ2-3; 7 bases align to TRBD1. Per the germline V gene, CDR1 is MNHNS and CDR2 is SASEGT. V was pared by 10 bases and J by 0 bases, with 10 bases of the junction left unmatched. This CDR3 is 15 amino acids long. The CDR3: CATRTGQKSTDTQYF. The CDR3 DNA is TGTGCCACCAGGACGGGACAGAAGAGCACAGATACGCAGTATTTT.

This clonotype has just a few counts. This chain connects TRBV7-9 to TRBJ1-2, with 12 bases identical to TRBD1. V was clipped by 4 bases and J by 4 bases; unmatched bases: 7. CDR1 is SEHNR and CDR2 is FQNEAQ in the germline V gene (reference sequence). This CDR3 has 16 residues. The CDR3 bases are TGTGCCAGCAGCTCCTCCGGGACAGGGGGCGGCTATGGCTACACCTTC. As protein: CASSSSGTGGGYGYTF. The complete variable domain, with remaining parts taken from reference TRBV7-9 and TRBJ1-2, reads DTGVSQNPRHKITKRGQNVTFRCDPISEHNRLYWYRQTLGQGPEFLTYFQNEAQLEKSRLLSDRFSAERPKGSFSTLEIQRTEQGDSAMYLCASSSSGTGGGYGYTFGSGTRLTVV.

This sequence joins TRBV11-3 and TRBJ2-7, with TRBD2 matching 8 bases. The CDR3 loop spans 15 amino acids. V dropped 5 bases and J dropped 6; count of bases not matched to a gene: 12. CDR1 and CDR2 (germline): SGHNT, YENEEA. CDR3 coding DNA: TGTGCCAGCAGCCCCCCGGGGGGGGTAGCGGGCGAGCAGTACTTC. It yields the protein CASSPPGGVAGEQYF.

This clonotype was seen ten or more times. The chain is built from TRBV4-2 and TRBJ2-3; the match to TRBD1 covers 8 bases. Losses at the gene ends were 5 bases for V and 3 bases for J; bases not matched to a gene: 16. CDR3 length: 18 amino acids. Germline V gives CDR1 LGHNA, CDR2 YNFKEQ. CDR3 in DNA: TGTGCCAGCAGCAACCGGGACAGGACGCCGTATCCGACAGATACGCAGTATTTT. Encoded protein: CASSNRDRTPYPTDTQYF.

The gene calls are TRBV29-1 and TRBJ1-2; 7 positions agree with TRBD1. Germline V lookup: CDR1 SQVTM, CDR2 ANQGSEA. There are 15 residues in the CDR3. The V gene end was trimmed by 4 bases and the J gene end by 4 bases; junction bases not matched to a gene: 12. CDR3 coding DNA: TGCAGCGTTGCCCTTGGACAGGAGGAGCCCTATGGCTACACCTTC. The encoded protein is CSVALGQEEPYGYTF.

This clonotype was recorded many times. The chain recombines TRBV11-1 with TRBJ2-7; 9 positions match TRBD2. J was trimmed by 6 bases and V by 4 bases; bases with no gene match: 4. This CDR3 comprises 13 residues. The germline CDR1 and CDR2 sequences are SGHAT and FQDESV (reference sequence). The CDR3 reads CASSSGLASEQYF. The DNA for the CDR3 is TGTGCCAGCAGCTCCGGACTAGCGAGCGAGCAGTACTTC.

Note on this clonotype: This sequence may be a read error, since a much larger clone differs from it by one base. J is TRBJ2-2 and V is TRBV29-1; D perhaps matches TRBD2 (5 bases). Looked up from germline, CDR1 is SQVTM and CDR2 is ANQGSEA. The length of the CDR3 is 12 residues. This CDR3 is CSFRDGPGKLFF. As DNA, the CDR3 is TGCAGCTTCCGAGACGGGCCCGGGAAGCTGTTTTTT.

The rearrangement uses TRBV29-1 and TRBJ2-1; 10 positions agree with TRBD2. There are 16 residues in the CDR3. Germline lookup yields CDR1 SQVTM and CDR2 ANQGSEA. The junction had 9 bases not matched to a gene; V was cut back by 1 base and J by 6 bases. CDR3: CSVEVGLAGDFNEQFF. The CDR3 nucleotides are TGCAGCGTTGAAGTCGGGCTAGCGGGAGATTTCAATGAGCAGTTCTTC.

This clonotype was seen only a few times. Germline is not matched at one junction end, which may reflect a read error. The rearrangement uses TRBV24-1 and TRBJ2-7; D not certain. From germline, CDR1 is KGHDR and CDR2 SFDVKD. The CDR3 contains 13 residues. CDR3 nucleotides: TGTGCCACCAGCGATTTACAGACCTACGAGCAGTACTTC. This gives the protein CATSDLQTYEQYF.

Sample share makes this clonotype medium-sized. The J gene is TRBJ2-1, the V gene TRBV7-3; D tentatively fits TRBD1 or TRBD2 (5 bases each). The V gene lost 2 bases and the J gene lost 9 bases, with 11 bases spanning the gap. Germline V gene lookup returns CDR1 SGHTA and CDR2 FQGTGA. The length of the CDR3 is 13 residues. Here the CDR3 reads CASSLFRDAEQFF. CDR3 sequence (DNA): TGTGCCAGCAGCTTATTTCGGGACGCTGAGCAGTTCTTC.

This clonotype was picked up a small number of times. CDR3 protein: CASSLRAGPEQYF. The CDR3 nucleotides are TGTGCCAGCAGCTTGAGGGCAGGCCCCGAGCAGTACTTC. The V and J genes are TRBV5-6 and TRBJ2-7, with unresolved D. Trimming shortened V by 1 base and J by 6 bases, and 11 bases separated the two germline ends. The CDR3 consists of 13 residues. In germline, CDR1 is SGHDT, CDR2 YYEEEE.

This clonotype has more than one count but fewer than ten. The chain links TRBV27 to TRBJ2-6; tentatively, D is TRBD1 (6 bases). CDR1 and CDR2 from the germline V gene are MNHEY and SMNVEV (reference sequence). Trimming left V 3 bases short and J 4 bases short, with 10 bases between. CDR3 size: 15 residues. Here the CDR3 DNA reads TGTGCCAGCAGTTTCACAGGGACCGGGGCCAACGTCCTGACTTTC. Encoded protein: CASSFTGTGANVLTF.

This clonotype was counted ten times or more. This chain links TRBV7-9 with TRBJ2-3; 7 bases are a match to TRBD2. The J segment lost 9 bases and the V segment lost 4 bases, leaving 7 bases of the junction unmatched. The CDR3 runs to 13 residues. Germline V CDR1 and CDR2: SEHNR, FQNEAQ (reference sequence). CDR3: CASSSLLAMTQYF. The CDR3 DNA is TGTGCCAGCAGCTCCTTACTAGCGATGACGCAGTATTTT.

This sequence joins TRBV7-6 and TRBJ2-1; TRBD2 matches 13 bases. This CDR3 has 16 amino acids. V shed 5 bases and J 4 bases; nucleotides not matched to a gene: 5. Germline V lookup: CDR1 SGHVS, CDR2 FNYEAQ. CDR3 DNA sequence: TGTGCCAGCAGCGGTGGGACTAGCGGGGCGTACAATGAGCAGTTCTTC. It codes for CASSGGTSGAYNEQFF.

J is TRBJ2-1 and V is TRBV7-2; D remains ambiguous. Germline loops: CDR1 SGHTA, CDR2 FQGNSA. V lost 1 base, J lost 5 bases, and 9 bases lay in between. The CDR3 sequence is 14 residues long. The CDR3 protein is CASSLVSGNNEQFF. CDR3 coding DNA: TGTGCCAGCAGCTTAGTATCCGGTAACAATGAGCAGTTCTTC.

The gene calls are TRBV27 and TRBJ2-1; TRBD2 is a possible D gene (6 bases). The CDR3 sequence is 13 residues long. V gave up 3 bases and J gave up 6 bases, with 9 bases separating them. Looked up from germline, CDR1 is MNHEY and CDR2 is SMNVEV (reference sequence). CDR3 loop: CASSFDGGNEQFF. CDR3 DNA sequence: TGTGCCAGCAGTTTCGACGGGGGCAATGAGCAGTTCTTC.

In its sample, this clonotype was seen many times. The chain links TRBV25-1 to TRBJ2-7, with D uncertain. V shed 3 bases and J shed 4 bases, with 7 bases lying between them. There are 12 residues in the CDR3. CDR1 and CDR2 (germline): MGHDK, SYGVNS. CDR3 protein: CASSDPIYEQYF. Here the CDR3 DNA reads TGTGCCAGCAGTGATCCAATTTACGAGCAGTACTTC.

The V gene is TRBV28, the J gene TRBJ2-3; weak D call: TRBD1 (8 bases). Trimming removed 6 bases from V and 3 bases from J, with 19 bases in between. The CDR3 extends over 16 amino acids. CDR1 and CDR2 (germline): MDHEN, SYDVKM. CDR3 amino acids: CASSPPTGEGTDTQYF. Here the CDR3 DNA reads TGTGCCAGCAGCCCTCCGACAGGGGAGGGTACAGATACGCAGTATTTT.

The V call is TRBV27, the J call TRBJ1-6; maybe TRBD1 (6 bases). Looked up from germline, CDR1 is MNHEY and CDR2 is SMNVEV (reference sequence). The CDR3 has 14 residues. V was clipped by 3 bases and J by 11 bases, with 14 bases between them. CDR3 bases: TGTGCCAGCAGTTTGGTCTCCCAGGGGCCACCCCTCCACTTT. Amino acid sequence: CASSLVSQGPPLHF.